The clone carrying this T cell receptor (beta chain) was recorded many times. The CDR3 is made up of 17 amino acids. The germline V gene has CDR1 KGHDR and CDR2 SFDVKD. The J segment lost 0 bases and the V segment lost 2 bases, leaving 5 bases of the junction unmatched. This sample is part of a study of glioma-infiltrating T cells. The iRepertoire nested amplicon-rescue multiplex PCR amplified TCR alpha and beta CDR3s from RNA. TCRdb fed the multiplex PCR reads into MiXCR, producing one record per CDR3 protein. The table lists over 100,000 distinct CDR3 sequences, about 25% of them singletons, with roughly 37% in the top ten.

The sequence came from a human donor with low-grade glioma or glioblastoma, undergoing nonglioma brain surgery, or in good health (not recorded which). This chain links TRBV24-1 with TRBJ2-2; 7 bases line up with TRBD2. What was sequenced was glioma tissue, nonneoplastic brain tissue, or PBMCs (not recorded which). Here the CDR3 reads CATSDSGGRANTGELFF. The CDR3 bases are TGTGCCACCAGTGATTCCGGGGGGAGAGCGAACACCGGGGAGCTGTTTTTT.